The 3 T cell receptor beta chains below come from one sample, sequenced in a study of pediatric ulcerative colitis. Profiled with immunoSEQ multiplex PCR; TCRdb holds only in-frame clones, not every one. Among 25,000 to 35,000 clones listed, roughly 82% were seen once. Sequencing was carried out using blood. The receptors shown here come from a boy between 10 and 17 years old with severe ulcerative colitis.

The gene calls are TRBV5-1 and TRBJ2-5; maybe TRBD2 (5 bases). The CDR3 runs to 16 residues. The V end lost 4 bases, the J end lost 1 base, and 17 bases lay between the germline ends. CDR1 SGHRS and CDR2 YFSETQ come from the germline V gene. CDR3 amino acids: CASSQNKVGAQETQYF. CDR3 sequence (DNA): TGCGCCAGCAGCCAAAATAAAGTGGGAGCCCAAGAGACCCAGTACTTC.

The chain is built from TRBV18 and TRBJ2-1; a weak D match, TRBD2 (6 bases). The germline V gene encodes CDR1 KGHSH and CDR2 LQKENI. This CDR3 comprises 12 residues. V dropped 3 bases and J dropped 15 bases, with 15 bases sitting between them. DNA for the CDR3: TGTGCCAGCTCACCGGAGGGGACGCGACGGTTCTTC. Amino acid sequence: CASSPEGTRRFF.

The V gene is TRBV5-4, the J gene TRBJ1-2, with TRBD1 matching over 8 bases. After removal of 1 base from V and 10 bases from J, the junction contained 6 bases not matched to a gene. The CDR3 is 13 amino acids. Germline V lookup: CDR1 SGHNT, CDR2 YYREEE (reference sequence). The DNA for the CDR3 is TGTGCCAGCAGCTTGACAGGGGGAATGGCCTACACCTTC. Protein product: CASSLTGGMAYTF.